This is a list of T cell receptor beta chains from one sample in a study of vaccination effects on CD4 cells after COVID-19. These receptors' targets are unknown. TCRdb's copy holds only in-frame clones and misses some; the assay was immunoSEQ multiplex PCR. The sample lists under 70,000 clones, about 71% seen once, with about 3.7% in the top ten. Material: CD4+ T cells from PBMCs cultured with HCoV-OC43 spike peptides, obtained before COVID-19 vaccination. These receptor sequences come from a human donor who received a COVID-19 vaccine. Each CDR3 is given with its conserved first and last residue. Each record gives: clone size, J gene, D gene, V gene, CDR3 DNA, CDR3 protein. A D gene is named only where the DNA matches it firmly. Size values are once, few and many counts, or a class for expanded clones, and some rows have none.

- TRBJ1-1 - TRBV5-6 TGTGCCAGCAGCAATGGGGGTCTGAGCGCTTTCTTT CASSNGGLSAFF
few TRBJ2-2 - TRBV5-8 TGTGCCAGCAGCCCCAAAGGGGCCAACACCGGGGAGCTGTTTTTT CASSPKGANTGELFF
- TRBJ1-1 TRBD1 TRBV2 TGTGCCAGCGAACAGGGGATCGGAATATACGACACTGAAGCTTTCTTT CASEQGIGIYDTEAFF
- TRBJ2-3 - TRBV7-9 TGTGCCAGCAGCCGGAACTTAATATGGGATACGCAGTATTTT CASSRNLIWDTQYF
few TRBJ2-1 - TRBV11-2 TGTGCCAGCAGCTCCGGTTGGAGCTCCTACAATGAGCAGTTCTTC CASSSGWSSYNEQFF
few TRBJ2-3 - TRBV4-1 TGCGCCAGCAGCCAAGGGTGGGAGTCTCTGGGGGATACGCAGTATTTT CASSQGWESLGDTQYF
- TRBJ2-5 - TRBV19 TGTGCCAGTAGTATAGGGGGAGGGGCCGGGACAGTAAAAGAGACCCAGTACTTC CASSIGGGAGTVKETQYF
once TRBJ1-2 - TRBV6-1 TGTGCCAGCAGTGAACGGGGGATTGGCTACACCTTC CASSERGIGYTF
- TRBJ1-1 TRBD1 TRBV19 TGTGCCAGTAGTACTGGCAGGGGGCCTATGAACACTAAAGCTTTCTTT CASSTGRGPMNTKAFF
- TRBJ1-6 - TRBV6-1 TGTGCCAGCAGTGAAGCAGCAGGGTATAATTCACCCCTCCACTTT CASSEAAGYNSPLHF
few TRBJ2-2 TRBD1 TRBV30 TGTGCCTGGAGAGGACAGGGGTACGGGGAGCTGTTTTTT CAWRGQGYGELFF
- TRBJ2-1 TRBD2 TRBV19 TGTGCCAGTAGTCCACTAGCGGGGGGGCGCAATGAGCAGTTCTTC CASSPLAGGRNEQFF
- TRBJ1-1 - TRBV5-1 TGCGCCAGCAGCATACGGACAGCCACCACTGAAGCTTTCTTT CASSIRTATTEAFF
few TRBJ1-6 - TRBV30 TGTGCCTGGAGTGTGCGGGGGAATTTCTATAATTCACCCCTCCACTTT CAWSVRGNFYNSPLHF
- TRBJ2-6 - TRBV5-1 TGCGCCAGCAGCATAAGACAGGCCTCCTCGGAAGGGGCCAACGTCCTGACTTTC CASSIRQASSEGANVLTF
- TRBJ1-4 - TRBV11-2 TGTGCCAGCAGCCCTAGGGGGGCCTGGGTCGAAAAACTGTTTTTT CASSPRGAWVEKLFF
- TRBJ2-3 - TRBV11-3 TGTGCCAGCAGCTTTGGAGAAGCAGATACGCAGTATTTT CASSFGEADTQYF
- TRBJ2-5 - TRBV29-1 TGCAGCGGACGATCTGGAGGAAGGGAGACCCAGTACTTC CSGRSGGRETQYF
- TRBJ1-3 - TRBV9 TGTGCCAGCAGCGCGGGGGCAGGGAGCTCTGGAAACACCATATATTTT CASSAGAGSSGNTIYF
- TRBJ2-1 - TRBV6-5 TGTGCCAGCAGTTACCCCGACTCTAGCGCGGGTGAGCAGTTCTTC CASSYPDSSAGEQFF
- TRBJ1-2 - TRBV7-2 TGTGCCAGCAGGGCGGGGGGGCAACCAGGTGGTGGCTACACCTTC CASRAGGQPGGGYTF
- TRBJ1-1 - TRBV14 TGTGCCAGCAGCACTTTCAGCTTTGAAGCTTTCTTT CASSTFSFEAFF
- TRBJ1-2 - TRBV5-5 TGTGCCAGCAGCCCCGCGGGGGGGGCTTATGGCTACACCTTC CASSPAGGAYGYTF